This T cell receptor (beta chain) came from a study of T cell repertoires in cytomegalovirus infection. Study as a whole: CMV epitopes, recently identified HLA-C-restricted and well-studied HLA-B-restricted, were used. Both CMV infection and a matching HLA type were indicated by public TCR beta signatures. Study findings and constraints: Of the TCR beta families, the public ones yielded a cumulative frequency that identified carriers of CMV plus the relevant HLA.

V lost 4 bases to trimming and J lost 6 bases; unmatched junction nucleotides: 6. The length of the CDR3 is 14 residues. Each CDR3 protein gets one entry after TCRdb re-called the reads with MiXCR. The sample consists of tens of thousands of distinct CDR3 sequences, roughly 21% of them appearing once. As for this clonotype: What it binds is not known.

The receptor was isolated from a human donor in good health (CMV status not recorded). Some clones in this sample may be carry-over from other donors' samples. Here the sequenced sample was CD8+ T cells from cultured PBMCs, taken from culture after CMV antigen stimulation. This chain connects TRBV12-3 or TRBV12-4 to TRBJ1-2; 9 bases match TRBD1. Here the CDR3 DNA reads TGTGCCAGCAGTTGGGGACAGGGAACAGATGGCTACACCTTC. Amino acids: CASSWGQGTDGYTF.